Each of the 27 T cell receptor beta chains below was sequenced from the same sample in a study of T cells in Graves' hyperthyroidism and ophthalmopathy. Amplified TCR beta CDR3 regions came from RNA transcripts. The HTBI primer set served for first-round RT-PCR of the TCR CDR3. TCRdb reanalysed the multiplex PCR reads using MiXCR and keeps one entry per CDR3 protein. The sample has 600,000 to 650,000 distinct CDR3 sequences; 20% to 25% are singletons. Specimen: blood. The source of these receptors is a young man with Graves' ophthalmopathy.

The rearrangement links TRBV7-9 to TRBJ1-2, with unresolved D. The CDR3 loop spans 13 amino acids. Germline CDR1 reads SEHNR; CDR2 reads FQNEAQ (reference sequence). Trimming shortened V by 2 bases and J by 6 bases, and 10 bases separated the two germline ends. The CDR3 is CASSLIGGNGYTF. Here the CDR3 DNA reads TGTGCCAGCAGCTTAATAGGAGGGAATGGCTACACCTTC.

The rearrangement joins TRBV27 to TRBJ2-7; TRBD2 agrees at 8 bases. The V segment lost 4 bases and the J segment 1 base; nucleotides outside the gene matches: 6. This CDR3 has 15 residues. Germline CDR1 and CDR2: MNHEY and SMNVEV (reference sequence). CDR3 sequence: CASSSSGRGSYEQYF. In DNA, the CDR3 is TGTGCCAGCAGTTCCAGCGGGAGAGGTTCCTACGAGCAGTACTTC.

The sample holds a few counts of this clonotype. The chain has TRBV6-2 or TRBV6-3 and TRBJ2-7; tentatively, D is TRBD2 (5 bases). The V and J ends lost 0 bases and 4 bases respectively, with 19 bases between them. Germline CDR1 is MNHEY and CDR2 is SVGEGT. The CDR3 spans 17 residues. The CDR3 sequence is CASSYSREKGFAYEQYF. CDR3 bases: TGTGCCAGCAGTTACTCGAGGGAGAAAGGGTTTGCGTACGAGCAGTACTTC.

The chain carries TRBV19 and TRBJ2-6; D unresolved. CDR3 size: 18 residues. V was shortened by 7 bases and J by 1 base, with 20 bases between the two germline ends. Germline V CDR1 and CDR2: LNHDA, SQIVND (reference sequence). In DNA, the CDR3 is TGTGCCAGTATCATTCCCTCGGGTGAAGTTTCTGGGGCCAACGTCCTGACTTTC. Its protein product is CASIIPSGEVSGANVLTF.

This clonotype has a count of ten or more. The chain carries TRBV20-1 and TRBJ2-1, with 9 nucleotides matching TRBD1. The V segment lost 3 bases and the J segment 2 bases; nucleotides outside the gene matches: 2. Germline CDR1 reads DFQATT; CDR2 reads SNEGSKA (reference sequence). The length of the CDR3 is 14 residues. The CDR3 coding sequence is TGCAGTGCTAGTCGGGACAGGGCCTACAATGAGCAGTTCTTC. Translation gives CSASRDRAYNEQFF.

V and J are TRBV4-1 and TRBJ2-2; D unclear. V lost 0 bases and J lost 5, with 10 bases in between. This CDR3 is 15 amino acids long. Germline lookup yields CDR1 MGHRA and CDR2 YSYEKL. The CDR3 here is CASSQDLLRTGELFF. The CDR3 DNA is TGCGCCAGCAGCCAAGATCTCCTGCGGACCGGGGAGCTGTTTTTT.

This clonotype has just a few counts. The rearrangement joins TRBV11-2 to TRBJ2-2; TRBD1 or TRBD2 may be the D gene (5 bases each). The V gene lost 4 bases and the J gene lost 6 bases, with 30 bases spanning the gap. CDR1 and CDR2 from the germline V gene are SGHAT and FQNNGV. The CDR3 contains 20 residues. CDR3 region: CASSSWAFSPPGPMSGELFF. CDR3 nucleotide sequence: TGTGCCAGCAGCTCTTGGGCATTTTCCCCCCCGGGACCCATGTCCGGGGAGCTGTTTTTT.

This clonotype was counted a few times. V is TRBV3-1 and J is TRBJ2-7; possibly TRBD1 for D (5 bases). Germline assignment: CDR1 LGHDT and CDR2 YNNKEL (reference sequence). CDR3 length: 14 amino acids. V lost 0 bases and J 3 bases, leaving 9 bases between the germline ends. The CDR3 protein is CASSQDFQGYEQYF. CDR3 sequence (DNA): TGTGCCAGCAGCCAAGATTTTCAGGGCTACGAGCAGTACTTC.

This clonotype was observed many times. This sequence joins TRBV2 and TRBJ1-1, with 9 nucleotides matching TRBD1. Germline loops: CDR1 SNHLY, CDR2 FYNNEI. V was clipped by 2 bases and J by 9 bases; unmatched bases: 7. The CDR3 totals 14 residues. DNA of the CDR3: TGTGCCAGCAGTGAAAGGGGACAGGGTGGAAAAGCTTTCTTT. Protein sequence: CASSERGQGGKAFF.

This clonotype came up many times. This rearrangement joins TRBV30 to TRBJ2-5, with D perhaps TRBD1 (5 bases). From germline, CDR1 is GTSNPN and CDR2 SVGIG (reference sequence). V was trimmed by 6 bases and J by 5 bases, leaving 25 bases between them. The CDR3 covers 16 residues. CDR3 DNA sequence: TGTGCCTGCCAAGGGGAAGTGGGCCTCAGGGCGGAGACCCAGTACTTC. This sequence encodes CACQGEVGLRAETQYF. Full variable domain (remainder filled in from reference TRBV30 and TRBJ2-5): SQTIHQWPATLVQPVGSPLSLECTVEGTSNPNLYWYRQAAGRGLQLLFYSVGIGQISSEVPQNLSASRPQDRQFILSSKKLLLSDSGFYLCACQGEVGLRAETQYFGPGTRLLVL.

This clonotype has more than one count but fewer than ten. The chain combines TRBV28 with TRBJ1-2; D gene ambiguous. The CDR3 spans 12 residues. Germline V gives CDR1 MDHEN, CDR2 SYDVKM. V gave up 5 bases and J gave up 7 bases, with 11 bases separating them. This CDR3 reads CASSPRRIGYTF. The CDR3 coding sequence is TGTGCCAGCAGTCCCCGCAGGATTGGCTACACCTTC.

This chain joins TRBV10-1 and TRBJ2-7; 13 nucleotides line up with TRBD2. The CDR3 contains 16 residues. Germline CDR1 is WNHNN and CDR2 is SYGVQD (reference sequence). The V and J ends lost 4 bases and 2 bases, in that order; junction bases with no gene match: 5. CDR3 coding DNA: TGCGCCAGCAGTGCGAAACTAGCGGGAGGGACCTACGAGCAGTACTTC. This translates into CASSAKLAGGTYEQYF.

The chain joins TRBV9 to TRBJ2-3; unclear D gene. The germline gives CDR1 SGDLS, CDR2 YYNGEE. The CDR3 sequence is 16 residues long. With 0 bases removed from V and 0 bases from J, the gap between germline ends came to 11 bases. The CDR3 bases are TGTGCCAGCAGCGTAGAAATCACTACTAGCACAGATACGCAGTATTTT. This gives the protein CASSVEITTSTDTQYF.

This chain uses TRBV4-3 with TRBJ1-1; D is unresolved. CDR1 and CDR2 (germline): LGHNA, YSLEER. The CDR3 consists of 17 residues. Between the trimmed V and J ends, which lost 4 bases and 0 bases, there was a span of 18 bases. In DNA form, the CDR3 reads TGCGCCAGCAGCCGCGATAGGCAGCTCTTAATGAACACTGAAGCTTTCTTT. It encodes CASSRDRQLLMNTEAFF.

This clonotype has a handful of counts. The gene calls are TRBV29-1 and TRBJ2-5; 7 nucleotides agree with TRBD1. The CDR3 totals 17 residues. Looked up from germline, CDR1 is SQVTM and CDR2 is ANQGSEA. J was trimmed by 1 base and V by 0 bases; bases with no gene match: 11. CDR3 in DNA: TGCAGCGTTGAAGATCTGGTGACAGGGCGAGGCCAAGAGACCCAGTACTTC. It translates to CSVEDLVTGRGQETQYF. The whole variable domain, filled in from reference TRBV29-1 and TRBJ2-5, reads SAVISQKPSRDICQRGTSLTIQCQVDSQVTMMFWYRQQPGQSLTLIATANQGSEATYESGFVIDKFPISRPNLTFSTLTVSNMSPEDSSIYLCSVEDLVTGRGQETQYFGPGTRLLVL.

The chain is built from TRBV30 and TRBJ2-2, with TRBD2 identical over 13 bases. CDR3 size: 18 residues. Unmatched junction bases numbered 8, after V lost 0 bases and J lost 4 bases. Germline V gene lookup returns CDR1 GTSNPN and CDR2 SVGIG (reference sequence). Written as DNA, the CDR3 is TGTGCCTGGAGTGTAACGGGACTAGCGGGATTTACCACCGGGGAGCTGTTTTTT. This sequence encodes CAWSVTGLAGFTTGELFF. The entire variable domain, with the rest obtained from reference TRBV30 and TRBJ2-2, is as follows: SQTIHQWPATLVQPVGSPLSLECTVEGTSNPNLYWYRQAAGRGLQLLFYSVGIGQISSEVPQNLSASRPQDRQFILSSKKLLLSDSGFYLCAWSVTGLAGFTTGELFFGEGSRLTVL.

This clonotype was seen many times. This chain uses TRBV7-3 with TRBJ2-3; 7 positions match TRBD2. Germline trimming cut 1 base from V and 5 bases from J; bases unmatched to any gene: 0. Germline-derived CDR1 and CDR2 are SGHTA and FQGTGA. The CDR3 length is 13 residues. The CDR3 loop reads CASSLSGRDTQYF. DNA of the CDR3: TGTGCCAGCAGCTTAAGCGGGAGAGATACGCAGTATTTT.

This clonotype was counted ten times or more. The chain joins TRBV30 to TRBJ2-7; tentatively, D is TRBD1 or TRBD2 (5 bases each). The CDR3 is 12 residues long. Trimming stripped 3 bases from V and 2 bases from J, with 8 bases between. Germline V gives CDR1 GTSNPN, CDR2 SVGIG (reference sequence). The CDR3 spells CAWSRGAYEQYF. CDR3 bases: TGTGCCTGGAGCAGAGGGGCCTACGAGCAGTACTTC.

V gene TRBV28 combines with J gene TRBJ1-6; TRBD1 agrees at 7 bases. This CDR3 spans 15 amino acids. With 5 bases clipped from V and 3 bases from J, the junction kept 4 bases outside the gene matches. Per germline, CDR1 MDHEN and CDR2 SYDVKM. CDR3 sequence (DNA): TGTGCCAGCAGTCGCCGGGACAGCTATAATTCACCCCTCCACTTT. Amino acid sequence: CASSRRDSYNSPLHF.

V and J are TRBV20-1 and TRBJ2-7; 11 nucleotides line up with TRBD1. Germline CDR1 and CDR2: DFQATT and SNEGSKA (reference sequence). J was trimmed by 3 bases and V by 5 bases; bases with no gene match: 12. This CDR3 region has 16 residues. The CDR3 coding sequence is TGCAGTGCTGCAATTCCTCCGGGACAGGGGGTCTACGAGCAGTACTTC. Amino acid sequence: CSAAIPPGQGVYEQYF.

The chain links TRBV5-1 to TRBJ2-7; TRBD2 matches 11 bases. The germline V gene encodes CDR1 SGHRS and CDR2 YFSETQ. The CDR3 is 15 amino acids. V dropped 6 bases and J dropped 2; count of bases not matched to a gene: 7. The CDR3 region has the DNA TGCGCCAGCAAAAAAGATAGCGGGAGGGCCTACGAGCAGTACTTC. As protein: CASKKDSGRAYEQYF.

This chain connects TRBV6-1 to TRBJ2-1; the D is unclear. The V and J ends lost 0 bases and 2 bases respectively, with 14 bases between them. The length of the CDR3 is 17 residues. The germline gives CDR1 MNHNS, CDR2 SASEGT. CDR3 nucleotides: TGTGCCAGCAGTGAAGCGCTTCGACGGATGACCTACAATGAGCAGTTCTTC. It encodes CASSEALRRMTYNEQFF.

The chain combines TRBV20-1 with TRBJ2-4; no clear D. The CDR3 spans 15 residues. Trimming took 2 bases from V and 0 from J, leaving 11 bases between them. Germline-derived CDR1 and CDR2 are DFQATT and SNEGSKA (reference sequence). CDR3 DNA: TGCAGTGCTAGACCCTCCGGGCTAGCCAAAAACATTCAGTACTTC. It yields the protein CSARPSGLAKNIQYF.

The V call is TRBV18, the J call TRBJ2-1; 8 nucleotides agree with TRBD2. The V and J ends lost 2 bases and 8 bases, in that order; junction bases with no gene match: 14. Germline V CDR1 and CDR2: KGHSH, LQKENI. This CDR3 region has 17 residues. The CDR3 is CASSPSDRAGVFHEQFF. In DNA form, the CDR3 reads TGTGCCAGCTCACCAAGCGATCGAGCGGGAGTGTTCCATGAGCAGTTCTTC. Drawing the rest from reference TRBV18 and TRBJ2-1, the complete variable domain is NAGVMQNPRHLVRRRGQEARLRCSPMKGHSHVYWYRQLPEEGLKFMVYLQKENIIDESGMPKERFSAEFPKEGPSILRIQQVVRGDSAAYFCASSPSDRAGVFHEQFFGPGTRLTVL.

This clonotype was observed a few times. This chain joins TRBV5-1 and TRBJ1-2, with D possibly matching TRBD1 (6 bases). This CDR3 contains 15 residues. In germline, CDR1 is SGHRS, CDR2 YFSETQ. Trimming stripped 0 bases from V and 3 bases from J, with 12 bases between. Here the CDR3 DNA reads TGCGCCAGCAGCTTGGTTTCAGGGGTAGACTATGGCTACACCTTC. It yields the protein CASSLVSGVDYGYTF.

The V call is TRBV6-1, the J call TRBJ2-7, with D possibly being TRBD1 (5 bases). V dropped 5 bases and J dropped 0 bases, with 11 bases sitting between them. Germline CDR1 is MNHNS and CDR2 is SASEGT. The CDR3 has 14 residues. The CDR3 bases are TGTGCCAGCAGTTATGGGGCCTACTCCTACGAGCAGTACTTC. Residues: CASSYGAYSYEQYF.

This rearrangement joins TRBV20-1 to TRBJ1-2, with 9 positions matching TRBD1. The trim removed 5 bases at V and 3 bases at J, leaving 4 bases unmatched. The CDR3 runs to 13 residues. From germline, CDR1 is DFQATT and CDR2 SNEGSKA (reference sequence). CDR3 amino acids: CSAGTGSHYGYTF. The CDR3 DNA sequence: TGCAGTGCTGGGACAGGGAGCCACTATGGCTACACCTTC.